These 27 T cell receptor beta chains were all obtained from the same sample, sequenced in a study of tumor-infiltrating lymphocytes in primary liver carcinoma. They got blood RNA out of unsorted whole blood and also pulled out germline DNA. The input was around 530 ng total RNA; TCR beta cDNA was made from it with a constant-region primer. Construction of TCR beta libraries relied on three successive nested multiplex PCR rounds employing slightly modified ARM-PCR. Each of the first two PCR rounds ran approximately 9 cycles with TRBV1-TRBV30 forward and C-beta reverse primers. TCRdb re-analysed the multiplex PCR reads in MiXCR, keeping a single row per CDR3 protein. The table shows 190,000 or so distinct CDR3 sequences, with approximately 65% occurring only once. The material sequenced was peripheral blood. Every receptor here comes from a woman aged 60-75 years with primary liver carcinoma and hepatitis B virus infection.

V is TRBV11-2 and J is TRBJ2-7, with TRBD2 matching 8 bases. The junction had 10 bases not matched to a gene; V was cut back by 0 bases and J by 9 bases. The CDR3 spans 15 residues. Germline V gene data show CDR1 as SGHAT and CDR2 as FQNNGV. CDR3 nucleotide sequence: TGTGCCAGCAGCTTAGAGGGAGGGCCTGCGGGGGGGCAGTACTTC. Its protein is CASSLEGGPAGGQYF.

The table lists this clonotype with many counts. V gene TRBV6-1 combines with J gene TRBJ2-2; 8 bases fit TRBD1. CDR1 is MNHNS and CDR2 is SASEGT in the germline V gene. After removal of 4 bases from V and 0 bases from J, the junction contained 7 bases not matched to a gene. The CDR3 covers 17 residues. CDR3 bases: TGTGCCAGCAGTGTCAGGACAGGGCCCCCGAACACCGGGGAGCTGTTTTTT. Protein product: CASSVRTGPPNTGELFF.

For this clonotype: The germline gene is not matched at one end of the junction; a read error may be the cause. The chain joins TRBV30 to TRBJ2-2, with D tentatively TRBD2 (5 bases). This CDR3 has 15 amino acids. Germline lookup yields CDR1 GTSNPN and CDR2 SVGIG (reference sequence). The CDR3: CAGRGGRKNTGELFF. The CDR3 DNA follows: TGTGCCGGGAGAGGCGGTCGGAAGAACACCGGGGAGCTGTTTTTT. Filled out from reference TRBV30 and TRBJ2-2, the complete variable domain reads SQTIHQWPATLVQPVGSPLSLECTVEGTSNPNLYWYRQAAGRGLQLLFYSVGIGQISSEVPQNLSASRPQDRQFILSSKKLLLSDSGFYLCAGRGGRKNTGELFFGEGSRLTVL.

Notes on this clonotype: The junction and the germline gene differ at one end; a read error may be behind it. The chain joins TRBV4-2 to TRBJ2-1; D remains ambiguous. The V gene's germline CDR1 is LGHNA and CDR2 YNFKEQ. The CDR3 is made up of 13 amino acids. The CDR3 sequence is CTSSQGRSHEQFF. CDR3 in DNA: TGTACCAGCAGCCAAGGTAGATCCCACGAGCAGTTCTTC.

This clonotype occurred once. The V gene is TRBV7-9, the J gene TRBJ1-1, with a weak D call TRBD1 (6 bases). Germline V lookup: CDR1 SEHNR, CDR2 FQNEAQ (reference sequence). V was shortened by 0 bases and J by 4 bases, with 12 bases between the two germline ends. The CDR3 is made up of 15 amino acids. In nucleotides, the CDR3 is TGTGCCAGCAGCTTAGCTCAGGGGCCGGCCACTGAAGCTTTCTTT. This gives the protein CASSLAQGPATEAFF.

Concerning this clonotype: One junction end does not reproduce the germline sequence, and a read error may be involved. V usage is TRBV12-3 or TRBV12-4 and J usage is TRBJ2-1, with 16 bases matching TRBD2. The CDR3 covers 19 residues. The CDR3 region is CPSSLLGLAGGPPYNEQFF. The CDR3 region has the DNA TGTCCCAGTAGTTTACTGGGACTAGCGGGAGGGCCCCCCTACAATGAGCAGTTCTTC.

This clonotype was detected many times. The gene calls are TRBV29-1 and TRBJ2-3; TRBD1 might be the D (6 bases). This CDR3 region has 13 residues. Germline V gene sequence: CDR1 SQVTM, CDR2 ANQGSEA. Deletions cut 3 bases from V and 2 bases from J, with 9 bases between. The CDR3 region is CSVEGASTDTQYF. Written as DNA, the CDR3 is TGCAGCGTTGAGGGGGCCTCCACAGATACGCAGTATTTT.

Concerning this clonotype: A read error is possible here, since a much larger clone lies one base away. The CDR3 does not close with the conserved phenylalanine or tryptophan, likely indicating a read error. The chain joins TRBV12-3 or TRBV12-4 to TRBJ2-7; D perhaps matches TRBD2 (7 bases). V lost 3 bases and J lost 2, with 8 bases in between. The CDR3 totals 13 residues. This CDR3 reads CASSFGGPYEQYS. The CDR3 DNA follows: TGTGCCAGCAGTTTCGGGGGGCCCTACGAGCAGTACTCC.

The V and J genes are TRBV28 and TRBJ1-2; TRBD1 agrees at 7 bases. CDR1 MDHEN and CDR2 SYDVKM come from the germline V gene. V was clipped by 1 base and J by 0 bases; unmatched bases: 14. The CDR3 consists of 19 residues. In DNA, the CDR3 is TGTGCCAGCAGTTTATTATCCGGGACAGCCCTTTCCTCTAACTATGGCTACACCTTC. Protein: CASSLLSGTALSSNYGYTF.

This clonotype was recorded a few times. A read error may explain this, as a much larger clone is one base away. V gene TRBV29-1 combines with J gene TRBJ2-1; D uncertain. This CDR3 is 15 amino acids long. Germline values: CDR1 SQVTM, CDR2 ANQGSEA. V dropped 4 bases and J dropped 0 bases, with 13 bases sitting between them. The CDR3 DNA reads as TGCAGCGTTGCGGGCATCTCCAGCTCCTACAATGAGCAGTTCTTC. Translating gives CSVAGISSSYNEQFF.

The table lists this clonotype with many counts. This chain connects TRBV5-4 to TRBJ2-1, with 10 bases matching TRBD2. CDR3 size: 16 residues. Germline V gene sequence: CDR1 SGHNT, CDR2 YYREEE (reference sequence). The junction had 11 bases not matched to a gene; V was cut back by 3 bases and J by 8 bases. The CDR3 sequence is CASSSATSGIGDEQFF. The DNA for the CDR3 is TGTGCCAGCAGCTCTGCAACTAGCGGGATTGGCGATGAGCAGTTCTTC.

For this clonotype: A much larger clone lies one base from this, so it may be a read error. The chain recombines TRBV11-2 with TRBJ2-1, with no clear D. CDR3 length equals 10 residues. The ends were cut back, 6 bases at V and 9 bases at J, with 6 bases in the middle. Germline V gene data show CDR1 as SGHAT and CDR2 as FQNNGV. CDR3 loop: CASSPGEQFF. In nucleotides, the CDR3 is TGTGCCAGCAGTCCGGGTGAGCAGTTCTTC.

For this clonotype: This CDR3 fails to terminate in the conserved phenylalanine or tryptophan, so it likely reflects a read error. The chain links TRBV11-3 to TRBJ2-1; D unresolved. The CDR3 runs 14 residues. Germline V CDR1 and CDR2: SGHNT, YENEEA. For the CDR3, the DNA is TGTTCCAGCAGCCGGCAGAATGGGGTAGAGCCGCAGTTCCTC. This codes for CSSSRQNGVEPQFL.

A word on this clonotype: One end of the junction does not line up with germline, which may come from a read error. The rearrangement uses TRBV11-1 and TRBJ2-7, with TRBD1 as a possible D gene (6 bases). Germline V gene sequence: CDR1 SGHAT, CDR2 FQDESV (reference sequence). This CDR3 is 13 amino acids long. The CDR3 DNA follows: TGTGCCAGTAGTTCCTACAGGGTCTACGAGCTGTACTTC. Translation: CASSSYRVYELYF.

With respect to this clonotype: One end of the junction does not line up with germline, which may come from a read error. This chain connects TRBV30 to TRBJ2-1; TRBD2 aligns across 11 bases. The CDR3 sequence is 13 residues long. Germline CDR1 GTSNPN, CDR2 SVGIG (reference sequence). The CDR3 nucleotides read TGCCTCGGAGGGACTAGCGGATACAATGAGCAGTTCTTC. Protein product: CLGGTSGYNEQFF. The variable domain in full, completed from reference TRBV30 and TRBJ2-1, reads SQTIHQWPATLVQPVGSPLSLECTVEGTSNPNLYWYRQAAGRGLQLLFYSVGIGQISSEVPQNLSASRPQDRQFILSSKKLLLSDSGFYLCLGGTSGYNEQFFGPGTRLTVL.

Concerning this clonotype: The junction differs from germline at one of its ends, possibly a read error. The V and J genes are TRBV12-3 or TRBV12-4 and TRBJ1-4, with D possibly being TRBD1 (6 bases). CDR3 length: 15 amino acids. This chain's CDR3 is CASSFRQELYEKLFF. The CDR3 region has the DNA TGTGCCAGTAGTTTCCGACAGGAGCTGTACGAAAAACTGTTTTTT.

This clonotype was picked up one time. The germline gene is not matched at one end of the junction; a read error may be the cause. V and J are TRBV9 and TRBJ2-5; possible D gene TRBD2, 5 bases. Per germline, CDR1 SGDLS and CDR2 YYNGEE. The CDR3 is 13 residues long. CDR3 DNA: TGTGTCAGCAGAAGCGGAAGAGAAGAGACCCAGTACTTC. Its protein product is CVSRSGREETQYF. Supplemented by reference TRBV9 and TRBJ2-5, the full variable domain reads DSGVTQTPKHLITATGQRVTLRCSPRSGDLSVYWYQQSLDQGLQFLIQYYNGEERAKGNILERFSAQQFPDLHSELNLSSLELGDSALYFCVSRSGREETQYFGPGTRLLVL.

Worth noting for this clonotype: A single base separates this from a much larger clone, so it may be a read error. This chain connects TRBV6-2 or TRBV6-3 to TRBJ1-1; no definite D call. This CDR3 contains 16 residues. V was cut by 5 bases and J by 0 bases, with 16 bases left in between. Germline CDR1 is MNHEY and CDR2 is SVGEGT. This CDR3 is CASSRIRTGMNTEAFF. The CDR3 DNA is TGTGCCAGCAGTAGGATCAGGACGGGGATGAACACTGAAGCTTTCTTT.

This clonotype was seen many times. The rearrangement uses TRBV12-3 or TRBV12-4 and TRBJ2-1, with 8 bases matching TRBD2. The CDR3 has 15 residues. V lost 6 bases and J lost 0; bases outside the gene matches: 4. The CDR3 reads CASSPGLGSYNEQFF. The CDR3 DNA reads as TGTGCCAGCAGCCCGGGACTAGGCTCCTACAATGAGCAGTTCTTC.

CDR3: CAGRTGGTGNTIYF. As DNA, the CDR3 is TGTGCCGGAAGGACAGGGGGTACTGGAAACACCATATATTTT. The chain employs TRBV28 and TRBJ1-3; 10 bases agree with TRBD1. V dropped 11 bases and J dropped 2; count of bases not matched to a gene: 6. Germline values: CDR1 MDHEN, CDR2 SYDVKM. The CDR3 sequence is 14 residues long.

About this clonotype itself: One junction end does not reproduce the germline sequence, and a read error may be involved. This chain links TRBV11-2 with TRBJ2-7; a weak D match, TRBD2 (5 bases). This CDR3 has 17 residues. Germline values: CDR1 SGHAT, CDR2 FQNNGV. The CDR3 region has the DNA TGTACCAGCAGCTTAGATCGGTTAGCGTCCACTTACTACAAGCAGTACTTC. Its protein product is CTSSLDRLASTYYKQYF.

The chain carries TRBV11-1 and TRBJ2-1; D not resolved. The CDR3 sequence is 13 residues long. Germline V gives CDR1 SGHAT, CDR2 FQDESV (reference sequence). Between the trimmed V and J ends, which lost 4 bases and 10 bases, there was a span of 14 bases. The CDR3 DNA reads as TGTGCCAGCAGCTACGGCAGAGCCAGGGAGCAGTTCTTC. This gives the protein CASSYGRAREQFF.

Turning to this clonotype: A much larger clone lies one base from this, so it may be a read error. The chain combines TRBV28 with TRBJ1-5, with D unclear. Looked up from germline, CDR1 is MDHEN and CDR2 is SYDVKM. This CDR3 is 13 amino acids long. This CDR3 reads CATSRTARQPQHF. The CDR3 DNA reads TGTGCCACCAGTCGGACGGCGAGGCAGCCCCAGCATTTT.

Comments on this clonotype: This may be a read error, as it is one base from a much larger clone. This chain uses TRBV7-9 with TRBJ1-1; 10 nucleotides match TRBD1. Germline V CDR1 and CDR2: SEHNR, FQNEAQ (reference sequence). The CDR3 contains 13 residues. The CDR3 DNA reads TGTGCCAGCGCGGACAGGGGGGACACTGAAGCTTCCTTT. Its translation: CASADRGDTEASF.

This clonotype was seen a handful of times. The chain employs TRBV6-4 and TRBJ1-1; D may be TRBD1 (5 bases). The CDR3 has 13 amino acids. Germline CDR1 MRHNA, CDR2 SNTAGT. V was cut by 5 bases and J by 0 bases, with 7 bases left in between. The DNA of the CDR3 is TGTGCCAGCAGTTCGGGGGTGAACACTGAAGCTTTCTTT. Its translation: CASSSGVNTEAFF.

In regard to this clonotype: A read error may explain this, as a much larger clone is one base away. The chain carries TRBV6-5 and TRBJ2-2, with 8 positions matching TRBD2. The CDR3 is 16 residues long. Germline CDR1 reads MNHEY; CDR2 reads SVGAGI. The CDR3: CASRFGLAGSAGEPFF. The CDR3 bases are TGTGCCAGCAGATTTGGCCTAGCGGGTTCTGCCGGGGAGCCGTTTTTT.

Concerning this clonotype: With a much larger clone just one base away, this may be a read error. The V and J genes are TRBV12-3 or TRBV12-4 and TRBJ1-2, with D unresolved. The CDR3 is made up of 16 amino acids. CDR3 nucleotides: TGTGTCAGCAGTCCCTCTATTGGGCTAGCAAACTATGGCTACACCTTC. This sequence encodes CVSSPSIGLANYGYTF.